These T cell receptor beta chains were read from a single sample in a study of blood T cell repertoires in COVID-19. Libraries were prepared by immunoSEQ multiplex PCR; TCRdb keeps only in-frame clonotypes and omits some of them. Found here are about 670,000 clones, more than 80% of them singletons; the top ten hold 0.2% to 0.3%. Sequenced: peripheral blood. These receptors originate from a woman under 30 with acute or convalescent COVID-19. Both conserved end residues are part of each CDR3.

TRBV11-2	CASSTGTGAYEQYF
TRBV2	CASSESPRQGSTEAFF
TRBV5-1	CASSFYNRDNSPLHF
TRBV2	CASRPGTGRNQPQHF
TRBV29-1	CSVAGTGGVNTEAFF
TRBV6-5	CASRVDIYTGELFF
TRBV5-8	CASRQGYQPQHF
TRBV30	CAWTIRTGGDSREQYF
TRBV24-1	CATSDFRDRDYTF
TRBV5-6	CASSLDLVEQYF
TRBV19	CASRDRTGGTEAFF
TRBV18	CASSPPGRVTEAFF
TRBV6-5	CASRKNREGSYEQYF
TRBV7-8	CASSLSGGENQPQHF
TRBV19	CASSIGHRGANIQYF
TRBV7-9	CASAPSGMNTEAFF
TRBV15	CATRGAHQPQHF
TRBV11-2	CASSAVTNEKLFF
TRBV9	CASSVVSAGSNTGELFF
TRBV29-1	CSASERTGGSEKLFF
TRBV7-8	CASSLEVTGPRGWDEQFF
TRBV6-4	CASSDYSSYEQYF
TRBV5-1	CASRPPSGTGGTEAFF
TRBV30	CAWQLRDRGPRGEKLFF
TRBV5-4	CASSLAGSGNTIYF
TRBV21-1	CASSKPDRGRKYGYTF
TRBV6-5	CASSYSTGTYEQYF
TRBV9	CASSPRRDTYQETQYF
TRBV6-1	CASSVVAGGYQETQYF
TRBV2	CASSEGYGGLQPQHF
TRBV19	CASSIVEGASQPQHF
TRBV6-5	CASSYSRLADSYEQYF
TRBV19	CASSISTGVRTEAFF
TRBV29-1	CSVEAGGYGYTF
TRBV6-5	CAGGHAGGELFF
TRBV11-2	CASSFGLAWTDTQYF
TRBV4-1	CASSPMARAGNTIYF
TRBV5-6	CASSLRIPWQGVYEQYF
TRBV15	CATSRDLAGYSYGYTF
TRBV4-1	CASSQSGGQIFNEQFF
TRBV5-1	CASSPRDRGGEKLFF
TRBV6-5	CASIGSRVDGYGYTF